What follows is one T cell receptor beta chain and its context. The antigen it binds to is not known. Base qualities are missing; no much larger clone stands one base away. TCRbeta CDR3 regions were amplified from genomic DNA using the immunoSEQ Assay, a bias-controlled multiplex PCR. The original methods were these. The number of nucleated cells in each sample was estimated from the amplification of reference gene primers within the assay. To quantify the absolute abundance of each unique TCRbeta CDR3 rearrangement, sequence reads were collapsed and filtered. Productive Simpson clonality was computed per sample as the square root of Simpson's diversity index over productive rearrangements. TCRdb took over this immuneACCESS table, retaining in-frame rearrangements with V and J assigned. Such tables are incomplete; in checked studies, under half of the missing clones stem from an unresolved V gene, and the remainder is unexplained. The V and J calls and clone size come from that table; D and trimming were worked out from the DNA. Here the sample has 300,000 to 400,000 clones; 85% occur a single time. Under 2% of the sample rests with the top ten.

The sample is drawn from a study of blood T cell repertoires in COVID-19 (dated by TCRdb to about 2020). About the investigation overall: Samples from collaborators originated in the United States, Italy and Spain and spanned both the acute and convalescent phases of COVID-19. The material from the prospective study consisted of cDNA or gDNA derived from T cells, B-cell-depleted T cells, or PBMCs. The dataset comprised deeply sampled blood TCRbeta repertoires from subjects exposed to, actively infected with, or recovered from COVID-19. The repertoires were released in a freely available public database meant as a resource for research on the immune response to SARS-CoV-2. Samples were obtained from the ongoing ImmuneRACE study (first 160 participants) and from 1,254 subjects provided by 6 global collaborators. Nearly every sample came with metadata listing a de-identified subject ID, COVID-19 status, age in years and sex. Where available, HLA class I and class II types were obtained from metadata supplied by the sample provider rather than from assay-based typing. The investigation overall reported the following: The quantity of clinical and demographic metadata differed by source and by participant and was supplied without curation.

Participants in the prospective study were aged 18 to 89 years, lived in more than 20 United States geographic areas, and enrolled through a virtual design. To assign participants to cohorts, the prospective study relied on clinical history that participants themselves reported in a screening survey and a study questionnaire. A participant counted as exposed if, within 2 weeks of entering the study, that participant had been in contact with someone who had a PCR-confirmed or clinician-diagnosed COVID-19 case. In the prospective study, mobile phlebotomists collected whole blood, serum and a nasopharyngeal or oropharyngeal swab from each participant. Over a roughly two-month period, participants in the prospective study had the option of providing additional blood draws and questionnaires. Before DNA extraction, blood samples from the prospective study were shipped at room temperature or frozen.

Specimen: PBMCs or T cells enriched from blood (not recorded which). The origin of this receptor is a woman aged 30 to 39 who had been exposed to COVID-19.

For the CDR3, the sequence is CASSLRTRGRFTDTQYF. The sequenced DNA: TGTGCCAGCAGCCTTAGAACCAGGGGCCGATTCACAGATACGCAGTATTTT. The chain was built from TRBV6-7 and TRBJ2-3, and TRBD1 may be the D gene, going by 6 matching bases. TRBV6-7 has ORF status, its function being uncertain. The CDR3 spans 17 residues, from the cysteine through the phenylalanine. Only the CDR3 DNA is retained, 51 bases long and in frame from the first base. Between the V and J ends, shortened by 6 bases and 2 bases respectively, the junction contains 21 bases.